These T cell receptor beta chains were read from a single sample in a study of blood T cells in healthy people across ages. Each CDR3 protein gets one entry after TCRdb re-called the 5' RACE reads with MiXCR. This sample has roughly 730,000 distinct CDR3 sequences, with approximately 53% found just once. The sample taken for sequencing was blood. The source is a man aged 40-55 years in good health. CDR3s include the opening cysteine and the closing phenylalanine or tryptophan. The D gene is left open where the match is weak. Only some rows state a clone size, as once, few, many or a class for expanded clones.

CASSQDVPVPYYEQYF,TGCGCCAGCAGCCAAGATGTTCCGGTACCCTACTACGAGCAGTACTTC,.,TRBJ2-7,16,.,TRBV4-3
CASSPHRSGRVVTQYF,TGTGCCAGCAGTCCGCACAGGAGCGGGAGGGTTGTTACGCAGTATTTT,TRBD2,TRBJ2-3,16,.,TRBV27
CASSVNQYMQYF,TGTGCCAGCAGTGTCAACCAGTATATGCAGTATTTT,.,TRBJ2-3,12,.,TRBV12-3/TRBV12-4
CSVDGQENSYEQYF,TGCAGCGTTGATGGACAGGAGAACTCCTACGAGCAGTACTTC,TRBD1,TRBJ2-7,14,.,TRBV29-1
CATTGTSIQTQYF,TGTGCCACAACCGGGACTAGCATTCAGACCCAGTACTTC,TRBD2,TRBJ2-5,13,.,TRBV28
CASSVGQPGGGYTF,TGTGCCAGCAGCGTAGGGCAGCCTGGGGGCGGCTACACCTTC,.,TRBJ1-2,14,.,TRBV9
CASSRTSGRVSSTDTQYF,TGTGCCAGCAGCCGGACTAGCGGGAGAGTTTCTAGCACAGATACGCAGTATTTT,TRBD2,TRBJ2-3,18,.,TRBV11-2
CASSPGLAGALTKNIQYF,TGTGCCAGCAGCCCGGGACTAGCGGGAGCTCTGACCAAAAACATTCAGTACTTC,TRBD2,TRBJ2-4,18,.,TRBV12-3/TRBV12-4
CASSFWKGQETQYF,TGTGCCAGCAGTTTCTGGAAGGGACAAGAGACCCAGTACTTC,.,TRBJ2-5,14,few,TRBV28
CASSHFRDRGDGYTF,TGTGCCAGCAGCCACTTCAGGGACAGGGGCGATGGCTACACCTTC,TRBD1,TRBJ1-2,15,.,TRBV6-1
CASSVDEGGHGYTF,TGTGCCAGCAGCGTAGATGAGGGCGGCCATGGCTACACCTTC,.,TRBJ1-2,14,.,TRBV9
CASSLDFPGTSGRAGETQYF,TGTGCCAGCAGCTTAGATTTCCCCGGGACTAGCGGGAGGGCCGGAGAGACCCAGTACTTC,TRBD2,TRBJ2-5,20,.,TRBV11-3
CASSSTGGADTQYF,TGTGCCAGCAGCTCAACTGGGGGGGCAGATACGCAGTATTTT,TRBD2,TRBJ2-3,14,.,TRBV7-3
CSVGELATSTDTQYF,TGCAGCGTTGGGGAGCTAGCGACAAGCACAGATACGCAGTATTTT,.,TRBJ2-3,15,.,TRBV29-1
CSVEKTSGKTQYF,TGCAGCGTTGAAAAGACTAGCGGGAAGACCCAGTACTTC,TRBD2,TRBJ2-5,13,few,TRBV29-1
CASGSFDRGSTDTQYF,TGTGCCAGTGGATCCTTCGACAGGGGGAGCACAGATACGCAGTATTTT,TRBD1,TRBJ2-3,16,.,TRBV27
CAISEGPPETQYF,TGTGCCATTTCGGAGGGGCCTCCAGAGACCCAGTACTTC,.,TRBJ2-5,13,.,TRBV15
CASSKIRGDHHNQYF,TGTGCCAGCAGCAAAATTAGGGGGGACCACCATAACCAGTACTTC,.,TRBJ2-4,15,.,TRBV11-3
CSVESTVYEQYF,TGCAGCGTTGAAAGTACAGTCTACGAGCAGTACTTC,.,TRBJ2-7,12,few,TRBV29-1
CASSLGSSFNQPQHF,TGTGCCAGCAGCTTGGGCAGTTCCTTTAATCAGCCCCAGCATTTT,.,TRBJ1-5,15,.,TRBV7-2
CAISESEQAQHF,TGTGCCATCAGTGAATCGGAGCAGGCCCAGCATTTT,.,TRBJ1-5,12,.,TRBV10-3
CASARLANEKLFF,TGTGCCAGCGCGCGGTTAGCTAATGAAAAACTGTTTTTT,.,TRBJ1-4,13,.,TRBV16
CASSVQQSFTYPDYTF,TGTGCCAGCAGCGTACAACAGTCCTTCACGTACCCAGACTACACCTTC,.,TRBJ1-2,16,once,TRBV9
CASTDRDGYTF,TGCGCCAGCACCGACAGGGATGGCTACACCTTC,TRBD1,TRBJ1-2,11,.,TRBV5-1
CASRRSRASSYNEQFF,TGTGCCAGCAGACGGTCACGGGCGAGCTCCTACAATGAGCAGTTCTTC,.,TRBJ2-1,16,.,TRBV7-2
CASSLLGLGLAGGEQFF,TGTGCCAGCAGTTTACTAGGATTGGGACTAGCGGGAGGAGAGCAGTTCTTC,TRBD2,TRBJ2-1,17,.,TRBV28
CASSDSKGGETQYF,TGTGCCAGCAGTGACTCAAAGGGCGGAGAGACCCAGTACTTC,.,TRBJ2-5,14,.,TRBV6-4
CASSRGRGGRGEQFF,TGTGCCAGCAGCCGCGGACGGGGGGGCCGGGGTGAGCAGTTCTTC,TRBD2,TRBJ2-1,15,once,TRBV7-2
CASSPTYEQYF,TGTGCCAGCAGTCCTACCTACGAGCAGTACTTC,.,TRBJ2-7,11,many,TRBV28
CASSLRVAGVAYEQYF,TGTGCCAGCAGCTTACGCGTAGCGGGCGTAGCCTACGAGCAGTACTTC,TRBD2,TRBJ2-7,16,.,TRBV7-2
CASSPTSLFDIQYF,TGTGCCAGCAGTCCAACTAGTTTGTTCGACATTCAGTACTTC,.,TRBJ2-4,14,.,TRBV6-2/TRBV6-3
CASSPGLAGDEYF,TGTGCCAGCAGTCCGGGACTAGCGGGAGACGAGTACTTC,TRBD2,TRBJ2-5,13,.,TRBV12-3/TRBV12-4
CASSQEWDSGDCEQYF,TGCGCCAGCAGCCAAGAGTGGGACAGTGGAGACTGCGAGCAGTACTTC,TRBD1,TRBJ2-7,16,.,TRBV4-3
CAISEPRVPTYEQYF,TGTGCCATCAGTGAGCCCCGGGTTCCGACCTACGAGCAGTACTTC,.,TRBJ2-7,15,few,TRBV10-3
CASSATGWRQPQHF,TGTGCCAGCAGCGCGACAGGTTGGAGACAGCCCCAGCATTTT,.,TRBJ1-5,14,few,TRBV9
CASSDTSGPDTGELFF,TGTGCCAGCAGCGATACTAGCGGGCCAGACACCGGGGAGCTGTTTTTT,TRBD2,TRBJ2-2,16,.,TRBV7-9
CASSQEKTLNGGSPLHF,TGCGCCAGCAGCCAAGAAAAGACCCTCAATGGAGGTTCACCCCTCCACTTT,.,TRBJ1-6,17,.,TRBV4-3
CASGIAGAVETQYF,TGTGCCAGCGGGATAGCGGGAGCCGTGGAGACCCAGTACTTC,TRBD2,TRBJ2-5,14,.,TRBV14
CASRHGPSSGANVLTF,TGTGCCAGTCGCCACGGGCCGAGCTCTGGGGCCAACGTCCTGACTTTC,.,TRBJ2-6,16,.,TRBV28
CASSPEILVSPQVMSEQYF,TGTGCCAGCAGCCCCGAAATCCTGGTGAGTCCCCAGGTCATGAGCGAGCAGTACTTC,.,TRBJ2-7,19,few,TRBV5-5
CASSLNGQGVGETQYF,TGTGCCAGCAGTTTAAATGGACAGGGGGTAGGGGAGACCCAGTACTTC,TRBD1,TRBJ2-5,16,.,TRBV28
CASSSHSPGGSTDTQYF,TGTGCCAGCAGCTCCCACTCCCCTGGCGGGAGTACAGATACGCAGTATTTT,TRBD2,TRBJ2-3,17,.,TRBV7-2
CASSPRYGTSGDNEQFF,TGCGCCAGCAGCCCAAGATATGGGACTAGCGGAGACAATGAGCAGTTCTTC,TRBD2,TRBJ2-1,17,.,TRBV4-1
CASGPAGPRRSYEQYF,TGTGCCAGCGGACCGGCGGGACCTAGACGCTCCTACGAGCAGTACTTC,.,TRBJ2-7,16,.,TRBV28
CAIIGQGDGYTF,TGTGCCATTATCGGACAGGGGGATGGCTACACCTTC,TRBD1,TRBJ1-2,12,.,TRBV7-2
CASSSQILGDEQFF,TGTGCCAGCAGCTCCCAGATCCTTGGGGATGAGCAGTTCTTC,.,TRBJ2-1,14,.,TRBV7-3
CATSDTTGLRTDTQYF,TGTGCCACCAGTGACACTACAGGACTTCGAACAGATACGCAGTATTTT,.,TRBJ2-3,16,.,TRBV24-1
CASSISFGGTDTQYF,TGTGCCAGCAGCATAAGTTTCGGGGGCACAGATACGCAGTATTTT,.,TRBJ2-3,15,few,TRBV7-2
CAISEFSEPRSSYEQYF,TGTGCCATCAGTGAGTTCTCGGAACCCAGGAGCTCCTACGAGCAGTACTTC,.,TRBJ2-7,17,few,TRBV10-3
CSVDRPGVTYNEQFF,TGCAGCGTTGATAGGCCAGGGGTAACCTACAATGAGCAGTTCTTC,.,TRBJ2-1,15,.,TRBV29-1
CSAKSHDGATAFNTGELFF,TGCAGCGCCAAAAGCCACGACGGAGCTACCGCCTTTAACACCGGGGAGCTGTTTTTT,.,TRBJ2-2,19,.,TRBV29-1